Listed here are 25 T cell receptor beta chains from one sample, sequenced in a study of T cells in localized non-small cell lung cancer. The protocol was immunoSEQ multiplex PCR, while the TCRdb copy is restricted to in-frame clones and leaves out a portion. Among under 55,000 clones, 80% were seen once, and the ten largest hold 3.5% to 5.5%. Sample: PBMCs, taken before any cancer treatment. These receptors were taken from a woman aged 40 to 75 with stage II lung adenocarcinoma.

V usage is TRBV10-3 and J usage is TRBJ2-7; D tentatively fits TRBD1 or TRBD2 (5 bases each). The ends were cut back, 4 bases at V and 5 bases at J, with 15 bases in the middle. Germline CDR1 reads ENHRY; CDR2 reads SYGVKD. The CDR3 has 14 residues. CDR3 in DNA: TGTGCCATCAGTGGAGGAGGCAGGGTGGACGAGCAGTACTTC. It yields the protein CAISGGGRVDEQYF.

The V call is TRBV7-2, the J call TRBJ2-2; D not resolved. The CDR3 contains 15 residues. V lost 2 bases, J lost 0 bases, and 7 bases lay in between. Germline CDR1 and CDR2: SGHTA and FQGNSA. CDR3 protein: CASSLLTPNTGELFF. In nucleotides, the CDR3 is TGTGCCAGCAGCTTACTTACACCGAACACCGGGGAGCTGTTTTTT.

In its sample, this clone was seen once. This chain uses TRBV4-2 with TRBJ1-2, with a weak D call TRBD1 (5 bases). Trimming cost V 0 bases and J 4 bases, with 15 bases left between them. Germline lookup yields CDR1 LGHNA and CDR2 YNFKEQ. The CDR3 has 16 amino acids. The CDR3 protein is CASSQDQTGTLYGYTF. The CDR3 nucleotides are TGTGCCAGCAGCCAAGATCAAACAGGAACCCTCTATGGCTACACCTTC.

V and J are TRBV15 and TRBJ1-6; D is ambiguous. V gave up 3 bases and J gave up 7 bases, with 10 bases separating them. Germline assignment: CDR1 LNHNV and CDR2 YYDKDF (reference sequence). The CDR3 loop spans 14 amino acids. The chain's CDR3 is CATSRVTSNSPLHF. CDR3 nucleotides: TGTGCCACCAGCAGGGTTACCAGCAATTCACCCCTCCACTTT.

The chain carries TRBV2 and TRBJ1-2, with D maybe TRBD1 (5 bases). Germline CDR1 and CDR2: SNHLY and FYNNEI. CDR3 length: 13 amino acids. The V gene lost 7 bases and the J gene lost 3 bases, with 12 bases spanning the gap. The DNA for the CDR3 is TGTGCCAGCAATCGGGGGAGGGACTATGGCTACACCTTC. Protein product: CASNRGRDYGYTF.

V gene TRBV30 combines with J gene TRBJ1-1; 9 positions agree with TRBD1. The V gene end was trimmed by 3 bases and the J gene end by 0 bases; junction bases not matched to a gene: 5. Germline V gene sequence: CDR1 GTSNPN, CDR2 SVGIG (reference sequence). The CDR3 sequence is 15 residues long. The CDR3 loop is CAWSTGTGLNTEAFF. Written as DNA, the CDR3 is TGTGCCTGGAGCACGGGGACAGGGTTGAACACTGAAGCTTTCTTT. The variable domain in full, completed from reference TRBV30 and TRBJ1-1, reads SQTIHQWPATLVQPVGSPLSLECTVEGTSNPNLYWYRQAAGRGLQLLFYSVGIGQISSEVPQNLSASRPQDRQFILSSKKLLLSDSGFYLCAWSTGTGLNTEAFFGQGTRLTVV.

CDR3 nucleotides: TGCGCCAGCAGCTTTACAGGGGAAACTGAAGCTTTCTTT. The encoded protein is CASSFTGETEAFF. The chain couples TRBV5-1 to TRBJ1-1; 7 positions agree with TRBD1. Germline-derived CDR1 and CDR2 are SGHRS and YFSETQ. This CDR3 region has 13 residues. V lost 2 bases, J lost 5 bases, and 3 bases stayed unmatched.

This clone was seen just once. The chain links TRBV2 to TRBJ1-5, with 7 bases that match TRBD1. With 8 bases clipped from V and 8 bases from J, the junction kept 15 bases outside the gene matches. The CDR3 consists of 15 residues. Germline V gives CDR1 SNHLY, CDR2 FYNNEI. In nucleotides, the CDR3 is TGTGCCAGCCAAAGAGACAGGGTCTCGTTTGAGCCCCAGCATTTT. It yields the protein CASQRDRVSFEPQHF.

The table lists this clone with a few counts. The chain carries TRBV5-1 and TRBJ2-2, with a weak D call TRBD2 (5 bases). Between the trimmed V and J ends, which lost 1 base and 2 bases, there was a span of 9 bases. CDR1 is SGHRS and CDR2 is YFSETQ in the germline V gene. The CDR3 totals 15 residues. CDR3 amino acids: CASSLPPGNTGELFF. Written as DNA, the CDR3 is TGCGCCAGCAGCTTGCCCCCGGGAAACACCGGGGAGCTGTTTTTT.

The CDR3 loop is CASSLGSTGGVETQYF. CDR3 DNA: TGTGCCAGCAGCTTAGGCTCCACAGGGGGCGTCGAGACCCAGTACTTC. The chain is built from TRBV7-9 and TRBJ2-5; 9 bases align to TRBD1. The germline gives CDR1 SEHNR, CDR2 FQNEAQ (reference sequence). The V gene end was trimmed by 1 base and the J gene end by 5 bases; junction bases not matched to a gene: 8. The CDR3 is made up of 16 amino acids.

The chain recombines TRBV9 with TRBJ2-2; D not certain. From germline, CDR1 is SGDLS and CDR2 YYNGEE. The CDR3 spans 12 residues. Deletions cut 1 base from V and 6 bases from J, with 4 bases between. The CDR3 nucleotides read TGTGCCAGCAGCGTACGGTCCGGGGAGCTGTTTTTT. The encoded protein is CASSVRSGELFF.

This chain connects TRBV11-3 to TRBJ2-3; D gene unclear. Germline V gene sequence: CDR1 SGHNT, CDR2 YENEEA. CDR3 length: 12 residues. Trimming cost V 2 bases and J 4 bases, with 4 bases left between them. The CDR3 nucleotides read TGTGCCAGCAGCTTACGGCCAGATACGCAGTATTTT. Residues: CASSLRPDTQYF. The full variable domain, completed using reference TRBV11-3 and TRBJ2-3, is EAGVVQSPRYKIIEKKQPVAFWCNPISGHNTLYWYLQNLGQGPELLIRYENEEAVDDSQLPKDRFSAERLKGVDSTLKIQPAELGDSAVYLCASSLRPDTQYFGPGTRLTVL.

The genes are TRBV7-9 and TRBJ1-2, with no clear D. Between the trimmed V and J ends, which lost 0 bases and 8 bases, there was a span of 10 bases. The CDR3 sequence is 13 residues long. CDR1 and CDR2 from the germline V gene are SEHNR and FQNEAQ (reference sequence). The CDR3 sequence is CASSLAAGGGYTF. As DNA, the CDR3 is TGTGCCAGCAGCTTAGCGGCAGGAGGGGGCTACACCTTC.

The rearrangement joins TRBV4-1 to TRBJ2-7; D is perhaps TRBD2 (5 bases). The CDR3 runs 15 residues. The V end lost 4 bases, the J end lost 2 bases, and 15 bases lay between the germline ends. Per germline, CDR1 MGHRA and CDR2 YSYEKL. CDR3 nucleotide sequence: TGCGCCAGCAGCCGGGGAGAGGACGGAGCCTACGAGCAGTACTTC. Encoded protein: CASSRGEDGAYEQYF.

The gene calls are TRBV10-3 and TRBJ2-3; TRBD2 matches at 8 bases. Germline loops: CDR1 ENHRY, CDR2 SYGVKD. The V gene end was trimmed by 3 bases and the J gene end by 1 base; junction bases not matched to a gene: 3. The CDR3 is made up of 15 amino acids. The CDR3 spells CAISEGRGGTDTQYF. The CDR3 nucleotides are TGTGCCATCAGTGAAGGGCGGGGGGGCACAGATACGCAGTATTTT.

This chain joins TRBV4-3 and TRBJ2-6, with D maybe TRBD2 (5 bases). Germline CDR1 reads LGHNA; CDR2 reads YSLEER. Deletions cut 4 bases from V and 0 bases from J, with 16 bases between. The CDR3 runs 18 residues. This chain's CDR3 is CASSPLGSPGSGANVLTF. The CDR3 DNA is TGCGCCAGCAGCCCCTTAGGGAGCCCGGGCTCTGGGGCCAACGTCCTGACTTTC.

V and J are TRBV28 and TRBJ2-6; no firm D call. The CDR3 covers 13 residues. Germline V gene lookup returns CDR1 MDHEN and CDR2 SYDVKM. Trimming removed 6 bases from V and 2 bases from J, with 5 bases in between. The CDR3 region is CASRTAGANVLTF. The CDR3 DNA is TGTGCCAGCAGGACTGCTGGGGCCAACGTCCTGACTTTC.

Only a few counts were recorded for this clone. V gene TRBV10-3 combines with J gene TRBJ2-1, with no clear D. The germline V gene encodes CDR1 ENHRY and CDR2 SYGVKD. This CDR3 has 15 residues. Trimming removed 2 bases at V and 1 base at J, with 9 bases between. CDR3 region: CAISEGWGSYNEQFF. The CDR3 DNA follows: TGTGCCATCAGTGAGGGGTGGGGTTCCTACAATGAGCAGTTCTTC.

This chain uses TRBV6-5 with TRBJ1-1, with 7 positions matching TRBD1. The V segment lost 10 bases and the J segment 3 bases; nucleotides outside the gene matches: 2. CDR1 is MNHEY and CDR2 is SVGAGI in the germline V gene. This CDR3 region has 11 residues. The CDR3 DNA follows: TGTGCCACCACAGGGGACACTGAAGCTTTCTTT. As protein: CATTGDTEAFF.

The chain uses TRBV28 and TRBJ1-1; the D gene is possibly TRBD1 (5 bases). The V gene's germline CDR1 is MDHEN and CDR2 SYDVKM. V was cut by 5 bases and J by 3 bases, with 16 bases left in between. The CDR3 contains 15 residues. In nucleotides, the CDR3 is TGTGCCAGCAGTGCTGACAGCACCACGTACACTGAAGCTTTCTTT. Encoded protein: CASSADSTTYTEAFF.

This clone was detected only once. V is TRBV14 and J is TRBJ1-2, with D possibly matching TRBD1 (6 bases). CDR1 SGHDN and CDR2 FVKESK come from the germline V gene. V was pared by 5 bases and J by 4 bases, with 20 bases between. The CDR3 is 16 residues long. This CDR3 reads CASSATRDTPLYGYTF. The CDR3 DNA follows: TGTGCCAGCAGCGCCACTCGGGACACGCCACTCTATGGCTACACCTTC.

J is TRBJ1-6 and V is TRBV2; 10 bases fit TRBD1. V gave up 6 bases and J gave up 9 bases; unmatched junction bases: 5. The CDR3 sequence is 14 residues long. Germline values: CDR1 SNHLY, CDR2 FYNNEI. The CDR3 DNA follows: TGTGCCAGCAGCGGACAGGGGGGGAGTTCACCCCTCCACTTT. Its protein is CASSGQGGSSPLHF.

The V gene is TRBV7-6, the J gene TRBJ2-3; no definite D call. This CDR3 contains 16 residues. V was clipped by 1 base and J by 6 bases, with 17 bases between them. Germline values: CDR1 SGHVS, CDR2 FNYEAQ. The CDR3 spells CASSLGGFLSQDTQYF. CDR3 DNA: TGTGCCAGCAGCTTAGGGGGATTCCTCTCACAGGATACGCAGTATTTT.

The V gene is TRBV15, the J gene TRBJ1-4; D may be TRBD1 (5 bases). The CDR3 has 12 amino acids. V was trimmed by 5 bases and J by 11 bases, leaving 12 bases between them. Germline-derived CDR1 and CDR2 are LNHNV and YYDKDF (reference sequence). DNA of the CDR3: TGTGCCACCAGCTGGGACCAGGAGAAACTGTTTTTT. This sequence encodes CATSWDQEKLFF.

This chain joins TRBV20-1 and TRBJ2-7; D gene uncertain. The germline V gene encodes CDR1 DFQATT and CDR2 SNEGSKA (reference sequence). This CDR3 comprises 11 residues. Trimming took 6 bases from V and 3 from J, leaving 9 bases between them. The CDR3 reads CSAPQGYEQYF. The DNA for the CDR3 is TGCAGTGCCCCACAAGGCTACGAGCAGTACTTC.